This T cell receptor beta chain came from a study of OX40 agonist ivuxolimab in advanced cancers. In the study overall: Partial responses were recorded for three patients, including one with hepatocellular carcinoma and two with cutaneous melanoma.

General study results and limits: Dosing at 0.1 to 3.0 mg/kg was accompanied by clonal expansion of CD4+ and CD8+ blood T cells by week 6.

The CDR3 loop spans 14 amino acids. The V and J ends lost 7 bases and 1 base, in that order; junction bases with no gene match: 7. Germline V CDR1 and CDR2: SQVTM, ANQGSEA. This clone was seen only a few times. As yet, its antigen is unknown. Using immunoSEQ multiplex PCR, the repertoire was profiled, and TCRdb retains in-frame clones only, with some absent. The data show under 85,000 clones, approximately 94% seen once. Sequencing was performed on CD4+ or CD8+ T cells sorted from blood, taken in a trial of the OX40 agonist ivuxolimab. This sequence joins TRBV29-1 and TRBJ1-1, with 9 bases aligning to TRBD1. The sequence was collected from an adult with an advanced solid tumor such as melanoma, head and neck, liver or kidney cancer. The CDR3, as DNA: TGCAGCGGGAGACAGGGGGACTGGAACACTGAAGCTTTCTTT. This encodes CSGRQGDWNTEAFF.